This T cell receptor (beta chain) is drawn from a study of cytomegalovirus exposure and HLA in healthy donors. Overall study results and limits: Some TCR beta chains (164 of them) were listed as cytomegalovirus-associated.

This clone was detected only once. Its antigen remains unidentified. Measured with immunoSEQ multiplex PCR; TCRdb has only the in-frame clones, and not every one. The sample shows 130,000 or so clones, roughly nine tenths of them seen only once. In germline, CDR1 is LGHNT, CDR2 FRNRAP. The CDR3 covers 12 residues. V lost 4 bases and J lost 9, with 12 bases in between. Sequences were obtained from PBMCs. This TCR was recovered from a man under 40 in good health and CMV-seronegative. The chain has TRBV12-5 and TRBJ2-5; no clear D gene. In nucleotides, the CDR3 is TGTGCTAGTGGTTCCTCACTGGCGGCCCAGTACTTC. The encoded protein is CASGSSLAAQYF.